This TCR beta chain was observed in a study of regulatory T cells in long-lasting Graves disease. At the level of the study: Over 5 years on antithyroid drugs plus positive TSH receptor antibodies marked Graves' disease as persistent.

V was clipped by 5 bases and J by 2 bases; unmatched bases: 11. Germline V gene sequence: CDR1 SGHAT, CDR2 FQNNGV. This CDR3 region has 18 residues. Library construction for TCR beta used iRepertoire HTBI primers and Arm-PCR of CDR3 regions. TCRdb ran MiXCR on the multiplex PCR reads and lists one entry per CDR3 protein. Among 650,000 to 850,000 distinct CDR3 sequences listed, approximately 31% were seen once. Indicated time point: persistent/refractory GD, antithyroid drugs over 5 years with positive TRAb. Extracted RNA from PBMCs served as the source of the TCR library. With regard to this clonotype: Its antigen is currently unknown.

Findings and limits, study-wide: A greater number of public clonotypes (over 2,500) was shared by persistent patients than by new patients (over 900). With persistent disease, TRBV28, TRBJ1-2 and TRBJ2-5 were the favored segments.

The clonotype originates from a female donor with Graves disease. The chain is built from TRBV11-2 and TRBJ1-6; 8 bases are shared with TRBD1. Here the sequenced sample was peripheral blood mononuclear cells (PBMCs), taken when the disease was refractory, from a patient treated with antithyroid drugs. CDR3 loop: CASSTPPDRVAYNSPLHF. CDR3 DNA: TGTGCCAGCAGCACCCCCCCGGACAGGGTCGCCTATAATTCACCCCTCCACTTT. The variable domain in full, with the rest retrieved from reference TRBV11-2 and TRBJ1-6, is EAGVAQSPRYKIIEKRQSVAFWCNPISGHATLYWYQQILGQGPKLLIQFQNNGVVDDSQLPKDRFSAERLKGVDSTLKIQPAKLEDSAVYLCASSTPPDRVAYNSPLHFGNGTRLTVT.